The clone carrying this TCR beta chain has only one observation. Its target is unknown. Germline V gene data show CDR1 as SGDLS and CDR2 as YYNGEE. Trimming removed 3 bases at V and 4 bases at J, with 16 bases between. This CDR3 has 15 residues. The repertoire was sequenced with immunoSEQ multiplex PCR; TCRdb's copy has only in-frame clones and lacks some. The table shows about 51,000 clones, with roughly 77% occurring only once. These data come from a study of radiotherapy plus CTLA-4 blockade in lung cancer. Focal radiation was given together with CTLA-4 blockade (ipilimumab) to patients with chemo-refractory metastatic non-small-cell lung cancer. Findings of the study overall: Researchers report tumor-derived TCR clones expanding in blood after radiotherapy plus ipilimumab.

The chain employs TRBV9 and TRBJ1-1; tentative D call: TRBD1 (6 bases). This clonotype was obtained from a human donor with non-small cell lung cancer whose response to radiotherapy plus ipilimumab could not be evaluated. Sequenced here: peripheral blood, sampled from a patient treated with radiotherapy plus ipilimumab. As DNA, the CDR3 is TGTGCCAGCAGCGCCCACAGGGAAGGGGGCACTGAAGCTTTCTTT. The encoded protein is CASSAHREGGTEAFF.